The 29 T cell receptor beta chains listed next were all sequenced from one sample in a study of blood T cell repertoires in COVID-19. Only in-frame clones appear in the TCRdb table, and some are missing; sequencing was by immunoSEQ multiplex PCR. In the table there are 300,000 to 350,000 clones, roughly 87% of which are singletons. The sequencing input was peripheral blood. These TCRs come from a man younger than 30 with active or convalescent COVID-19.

The chain's CDR3 is CSVAGGRAPNYGYTF. CDR3 DNA sequence: TGCAGCGTCGCGGGAGGGCGGGCGCCTAACTATGGCTACACCTTC. The V gene is TRBV29-1, the J gene TRBJ1-2; D is unclear. The CDR3 extends over 15 amino acids. Germline assignment: CDR1 SQVTM and CDR2 ANQGSEA. Between the trimmed V and J ends, which lost 6 bases and 0 bases, there was a span of 17 bases. Looking up the rest from reference TRBV29-1 and TRBJ1-2 gives the full variable domain: SAVISQKPSRDICQRGTSLTIQCQVDSQVTMMFWYRQQPGQSLTLIATANQGSEATYESGFVIDKFPISRPNLTFSTLTVSNMSPEDSSIYLCSVAGGRAPNYGYTFGSGTRLTVV.

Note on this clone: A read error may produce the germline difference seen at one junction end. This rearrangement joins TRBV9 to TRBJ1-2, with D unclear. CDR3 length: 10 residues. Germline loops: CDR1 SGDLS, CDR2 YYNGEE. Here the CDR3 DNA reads TGTGCCAGCAGCCCACGTCTAAGCGCCTTC. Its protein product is CASSPRLSAF.

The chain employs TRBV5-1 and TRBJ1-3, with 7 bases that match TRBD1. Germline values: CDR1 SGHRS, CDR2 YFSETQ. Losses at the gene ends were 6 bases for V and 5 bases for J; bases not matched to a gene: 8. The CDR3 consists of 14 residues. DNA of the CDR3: TGCGCCAGCAACCCGCCGGGACAGAGAAACACCATATATTTT. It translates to CASNPPGQRNTIYF.

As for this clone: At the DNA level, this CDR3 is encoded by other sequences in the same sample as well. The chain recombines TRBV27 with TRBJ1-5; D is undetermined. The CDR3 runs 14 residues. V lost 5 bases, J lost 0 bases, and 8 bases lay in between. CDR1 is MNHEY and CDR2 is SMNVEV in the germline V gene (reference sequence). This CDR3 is CASSLTGSNQPQHF. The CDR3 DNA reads TGTGCCAGCAGTCTGACGGGTAGCAATCAGCCCCAGCATTTT.

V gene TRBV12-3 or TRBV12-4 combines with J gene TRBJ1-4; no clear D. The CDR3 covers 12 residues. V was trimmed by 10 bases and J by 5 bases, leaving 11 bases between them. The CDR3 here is CATEGRNEKLFF. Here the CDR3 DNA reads TGTGCCACGGAAGGGAGGAATGAAAAACTGTTTTTT.

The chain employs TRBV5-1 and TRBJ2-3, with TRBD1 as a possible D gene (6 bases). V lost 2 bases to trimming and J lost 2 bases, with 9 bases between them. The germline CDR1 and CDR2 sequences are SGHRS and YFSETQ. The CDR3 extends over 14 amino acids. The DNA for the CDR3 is TGCGCCAGCAGCTTAGAGGGGGTCACAGATACGCAGTATTTT. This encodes CASSLEGVTDTQYF.

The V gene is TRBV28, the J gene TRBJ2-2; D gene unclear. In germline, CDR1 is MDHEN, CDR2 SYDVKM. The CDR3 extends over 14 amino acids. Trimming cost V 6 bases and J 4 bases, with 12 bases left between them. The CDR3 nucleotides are TGTGCCAGCAGGACTTGGATACTCACCGGGGAGCTGTTTTTT. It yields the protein CASRTWILTGELFF. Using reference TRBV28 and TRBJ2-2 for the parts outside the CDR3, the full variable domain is DVKVTQSSRYLVKRTGEKVFLECVQDMDHENMFWYRQDPGLGLRLIYFSYDVKMKEKGDIPEGYSVSREKKERFSLILESASTNQTSMYLCASRTWILTGELFFGEGSRLTVL.

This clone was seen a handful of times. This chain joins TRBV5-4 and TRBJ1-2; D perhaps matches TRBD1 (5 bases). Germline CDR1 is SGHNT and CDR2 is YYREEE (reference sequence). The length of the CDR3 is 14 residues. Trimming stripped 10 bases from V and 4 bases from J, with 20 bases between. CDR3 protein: CAFLLQGPRYGYTF. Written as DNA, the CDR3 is TGTGCCTTCCTCCTCCAGGGCCCACGCTATGGCTACACCTTC.

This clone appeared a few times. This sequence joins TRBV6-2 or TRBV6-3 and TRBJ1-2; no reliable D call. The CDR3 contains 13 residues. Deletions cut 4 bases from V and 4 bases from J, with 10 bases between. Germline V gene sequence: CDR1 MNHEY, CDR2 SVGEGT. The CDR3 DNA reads TGTGCCAGCAGTTTTACATCGTTCTATGGCTACACCTTC. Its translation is CASSFTSFYGYTF.

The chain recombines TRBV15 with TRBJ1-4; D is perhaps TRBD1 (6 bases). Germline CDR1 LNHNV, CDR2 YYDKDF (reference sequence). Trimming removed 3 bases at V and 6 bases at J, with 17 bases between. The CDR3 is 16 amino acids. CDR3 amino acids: CATSRATGWGYEKLFF. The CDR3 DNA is TGTGCCACCAGCAGGGCTACAGGGTGGGGCTATGAAAAACTGTTTTTT.

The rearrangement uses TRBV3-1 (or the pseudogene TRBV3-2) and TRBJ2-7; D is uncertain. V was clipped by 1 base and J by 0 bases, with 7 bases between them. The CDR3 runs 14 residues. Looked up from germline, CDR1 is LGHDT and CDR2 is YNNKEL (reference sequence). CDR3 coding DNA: TGTGCCAGCAGCCAAGGCTGGAGCTCCTACGAGCAGTACTTC. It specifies CASSQGWSSYEQYF.

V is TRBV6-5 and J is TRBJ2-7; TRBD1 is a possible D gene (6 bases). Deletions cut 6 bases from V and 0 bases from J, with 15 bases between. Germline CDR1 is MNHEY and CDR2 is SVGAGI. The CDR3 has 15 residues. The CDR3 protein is CASRARQVVSYEQYF. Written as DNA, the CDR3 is TGTGCCAGCAGAGCCAGACAGGTGGTCTCCTACGAGCAGTACTTC.

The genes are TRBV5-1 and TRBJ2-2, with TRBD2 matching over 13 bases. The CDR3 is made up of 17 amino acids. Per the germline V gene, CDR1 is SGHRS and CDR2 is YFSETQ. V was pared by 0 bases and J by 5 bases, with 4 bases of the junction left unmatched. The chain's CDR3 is CASSLELAGGPTGELFF. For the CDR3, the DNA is TGCGCCAGCAGCTTGGAACTAGCGGGAGGGCCGACCGGGGAGCTGTTTTTT.

The CDR3 DNA follows: TGCGCCAGCAGCCACTTGACAGGGGGCCTGGGGACCCAGTACTTC. This translates into CASSHLTGGLGTQYF. The gene calls are TRBV4-1 and TRBJ2-5; TRBD1 matches 10 bases. Germline V lookup: CDR1 MGHRA, CDR2 YSYEKL. The CDR3 has 15 amino acids. The V segment lost 3 bases and the J segment 7 bases; nucleotides outside the gene matches: 8.

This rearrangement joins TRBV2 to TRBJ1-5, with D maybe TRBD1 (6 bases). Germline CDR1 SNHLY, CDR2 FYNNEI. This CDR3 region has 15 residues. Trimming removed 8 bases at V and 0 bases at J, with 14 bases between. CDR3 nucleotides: TGTGCCAGCGCTTCATGGACAGCTAGCAATCAGCCCCAGCATTTT. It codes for CASASWTASNQPQHF. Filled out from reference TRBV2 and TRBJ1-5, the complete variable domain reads EPEVTQTPSHQVTQMGQEVILRCVPISNHLYFYWYRQILGQKVEFLVSFYNNEISEKSEIFDDQFSVERPDGSNFTLKIRSTKLEDSAMYFCASASWTASNQPQHFGDGTRLSIL.

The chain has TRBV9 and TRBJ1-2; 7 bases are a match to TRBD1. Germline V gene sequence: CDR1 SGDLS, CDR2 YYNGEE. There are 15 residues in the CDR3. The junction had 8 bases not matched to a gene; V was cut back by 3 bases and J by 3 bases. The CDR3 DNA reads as TGTGCCAGCAGCGGAGGGACAGCCCTGGACTATGGCTACACCTTC. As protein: CASSGGTALDYGYTF.

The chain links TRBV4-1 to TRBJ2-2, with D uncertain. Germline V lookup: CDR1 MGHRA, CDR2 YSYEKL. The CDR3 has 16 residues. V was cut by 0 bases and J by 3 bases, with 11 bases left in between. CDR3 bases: TGCGCCAGCAGCCAAGATTGGCAGGCGTACACCGGGGAGCTGTTTTTT. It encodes CASSQDWQAYTGELFF.

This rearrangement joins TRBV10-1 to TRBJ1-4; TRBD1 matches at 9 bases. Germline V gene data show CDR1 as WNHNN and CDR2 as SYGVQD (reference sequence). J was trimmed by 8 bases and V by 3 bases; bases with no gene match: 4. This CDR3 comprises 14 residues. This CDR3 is CASSDSGTGEKLFF. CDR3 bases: TGCGCCAGCAGTGACTCCGGGACAGGGGAAAAACTGTTTTTT.

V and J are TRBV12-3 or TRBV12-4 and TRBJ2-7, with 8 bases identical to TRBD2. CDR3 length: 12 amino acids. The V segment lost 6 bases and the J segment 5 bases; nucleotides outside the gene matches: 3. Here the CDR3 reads CASSGGDDEQYF. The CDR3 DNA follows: TGTGCCAGCAGCGGGGGGGACGACGAGCAGTACTTC.

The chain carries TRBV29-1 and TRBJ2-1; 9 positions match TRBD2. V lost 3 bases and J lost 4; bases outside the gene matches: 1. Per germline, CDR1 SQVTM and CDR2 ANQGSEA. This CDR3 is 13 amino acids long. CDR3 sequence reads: CSVDSGRYNEQFF. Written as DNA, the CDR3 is TGCAGCGTTGACAGCGGGAGGTACAATGAGCAGTTCTTC.

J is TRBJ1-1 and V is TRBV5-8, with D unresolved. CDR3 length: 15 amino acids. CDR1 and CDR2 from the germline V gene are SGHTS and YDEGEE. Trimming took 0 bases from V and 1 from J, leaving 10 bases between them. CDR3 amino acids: CASSLGVRQNTEAFF. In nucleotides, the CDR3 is TGTGCCAGCAGCTTGGGGGTCAGACAGAACACTGAAGCTTTCTTT.

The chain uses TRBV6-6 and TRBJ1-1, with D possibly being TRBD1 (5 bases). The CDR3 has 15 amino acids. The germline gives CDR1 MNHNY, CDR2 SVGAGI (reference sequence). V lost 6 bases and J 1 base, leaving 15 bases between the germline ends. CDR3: CASRGGTERNTEAFF. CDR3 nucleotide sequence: TGTGCCAGCAGGGGCGGGACGGAGAGGAACACTGAAGCTTTCTTT.

The CDR3 is CASSSKTGGWYGYTF. The DNA of the CDR3 is TGTGCCAGCAGCTCAAAGACAGGGGGCTGGTATGGCTACACCTTC. The gene calls are TRBV9 and TRBJ1-2; 10 bases match TRBD1. The CDR3 extends over 15 amino acids. The junction had 8 bases not matched to a gene; V was cut back by 4 bases and J by 5 bases. Germline V gives CDR1 SGDLS, CDR2 YYNGEE. Full variable domain (remainder filled in from reference TRBV9 and TRBJ1-2): DSGVTQTPKHLITATGQRVTLRCSPRSGDLSVYWYQQSLDQGLQFLIQYYNGEERAKGNILERFSAQQFPDLHSELNLSSLELGDSALYFCASSSKTGGWYGYTFGSGTRLTVV.

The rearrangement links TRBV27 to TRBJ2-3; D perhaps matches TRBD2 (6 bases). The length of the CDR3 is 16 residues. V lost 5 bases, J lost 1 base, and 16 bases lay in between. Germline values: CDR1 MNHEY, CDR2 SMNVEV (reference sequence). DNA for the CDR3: TGTGCCAGCAGTCTCCTCCAGGGCGGGGGCACAGATACGCAGTATTTT. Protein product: CASSLLQGGGTDTQYF.

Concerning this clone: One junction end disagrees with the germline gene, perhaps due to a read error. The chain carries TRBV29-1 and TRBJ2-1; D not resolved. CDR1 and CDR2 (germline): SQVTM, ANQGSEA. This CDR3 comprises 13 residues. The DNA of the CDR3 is TGCAGCTTTACGGAGAGCTCCTACAATGGGCAGTTCTTC. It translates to CSFTESSYNGQFF.

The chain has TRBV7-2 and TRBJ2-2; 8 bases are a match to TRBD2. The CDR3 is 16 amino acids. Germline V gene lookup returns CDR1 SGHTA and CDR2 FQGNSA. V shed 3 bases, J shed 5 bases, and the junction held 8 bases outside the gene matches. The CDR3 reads CASSLFGRAGTGELFF. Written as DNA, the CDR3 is TGTGCCAGCAGCTTGTTCGGGAGGGCCGGGACCGGGGAGCTGTTTTTT.

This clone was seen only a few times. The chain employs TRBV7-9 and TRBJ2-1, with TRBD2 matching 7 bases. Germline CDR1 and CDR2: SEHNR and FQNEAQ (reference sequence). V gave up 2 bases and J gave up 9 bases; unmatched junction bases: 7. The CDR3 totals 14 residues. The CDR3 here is CASSLPAGLVEQFF. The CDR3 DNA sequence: TGTGCCAGCAGCTTACCAGCGGGGCTGGTTGAGCAGTTCTTC.

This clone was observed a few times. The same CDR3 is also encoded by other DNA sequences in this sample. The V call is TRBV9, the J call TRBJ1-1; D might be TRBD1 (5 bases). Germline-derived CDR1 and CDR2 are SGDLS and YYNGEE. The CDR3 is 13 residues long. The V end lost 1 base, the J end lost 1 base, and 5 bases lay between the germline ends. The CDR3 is CASSVQGNTEAFF. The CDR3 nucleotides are TGTGCCAGCAGCGTACAGGGGAACACTGAAGCTTTCTTT.

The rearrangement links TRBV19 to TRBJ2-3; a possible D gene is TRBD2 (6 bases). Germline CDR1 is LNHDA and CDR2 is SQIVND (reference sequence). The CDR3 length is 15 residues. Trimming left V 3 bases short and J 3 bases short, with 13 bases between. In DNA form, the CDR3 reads TGTGCCAGTAGTATTGGAGGGTACGGGACAGATACGCAGTATTTT. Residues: CASSIGGYGTDTQYF.